This record looks at one T cell receptor beta chain sequence and its context. CDR1 and CDR2 (germline): DFQATT, SNEGSKA (reference sequence). V was clipped by 3 bases and J by 0 bases, with 11 bases between them. The CDR3 loop spans 14 amino acids. This entry belongs to a study of blood T cell repertoires in COVID-19. Clones were sequenced by immunoSEQ multiplex PCR, and TCRdb holds only the in-frame ones, with some missing. This table holds a few hundred thousand clones, roughly 90% found once. The receptor's source is a young man who had recovered from COVID-19. The V call is TRBV20-1, the J call TRBJ1-1; possibly TRBD1 for D (5 bases). The sequencing input was peripheral blood. The CDR3 DNA follows: TGCAGTGCTAGTTCGGCAGGGATGAACACTGAAGCTTTCTTT. Its translation is CSASSAGMNTEAFF.